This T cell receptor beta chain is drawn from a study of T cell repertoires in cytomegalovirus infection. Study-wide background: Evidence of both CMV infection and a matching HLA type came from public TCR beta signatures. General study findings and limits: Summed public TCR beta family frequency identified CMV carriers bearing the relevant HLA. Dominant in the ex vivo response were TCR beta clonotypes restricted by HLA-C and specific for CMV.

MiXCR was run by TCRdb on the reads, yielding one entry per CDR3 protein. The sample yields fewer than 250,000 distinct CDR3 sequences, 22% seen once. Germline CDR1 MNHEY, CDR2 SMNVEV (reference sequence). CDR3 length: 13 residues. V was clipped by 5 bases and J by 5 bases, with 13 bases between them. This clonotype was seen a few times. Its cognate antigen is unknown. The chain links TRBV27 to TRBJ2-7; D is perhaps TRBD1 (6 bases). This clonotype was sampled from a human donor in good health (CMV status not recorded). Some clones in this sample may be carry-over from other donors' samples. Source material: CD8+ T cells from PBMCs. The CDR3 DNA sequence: TGTGCCAGCAGTAGAGACAGGATCCACGAGCAGTACTTC. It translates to CASSRDRIHEQYF.